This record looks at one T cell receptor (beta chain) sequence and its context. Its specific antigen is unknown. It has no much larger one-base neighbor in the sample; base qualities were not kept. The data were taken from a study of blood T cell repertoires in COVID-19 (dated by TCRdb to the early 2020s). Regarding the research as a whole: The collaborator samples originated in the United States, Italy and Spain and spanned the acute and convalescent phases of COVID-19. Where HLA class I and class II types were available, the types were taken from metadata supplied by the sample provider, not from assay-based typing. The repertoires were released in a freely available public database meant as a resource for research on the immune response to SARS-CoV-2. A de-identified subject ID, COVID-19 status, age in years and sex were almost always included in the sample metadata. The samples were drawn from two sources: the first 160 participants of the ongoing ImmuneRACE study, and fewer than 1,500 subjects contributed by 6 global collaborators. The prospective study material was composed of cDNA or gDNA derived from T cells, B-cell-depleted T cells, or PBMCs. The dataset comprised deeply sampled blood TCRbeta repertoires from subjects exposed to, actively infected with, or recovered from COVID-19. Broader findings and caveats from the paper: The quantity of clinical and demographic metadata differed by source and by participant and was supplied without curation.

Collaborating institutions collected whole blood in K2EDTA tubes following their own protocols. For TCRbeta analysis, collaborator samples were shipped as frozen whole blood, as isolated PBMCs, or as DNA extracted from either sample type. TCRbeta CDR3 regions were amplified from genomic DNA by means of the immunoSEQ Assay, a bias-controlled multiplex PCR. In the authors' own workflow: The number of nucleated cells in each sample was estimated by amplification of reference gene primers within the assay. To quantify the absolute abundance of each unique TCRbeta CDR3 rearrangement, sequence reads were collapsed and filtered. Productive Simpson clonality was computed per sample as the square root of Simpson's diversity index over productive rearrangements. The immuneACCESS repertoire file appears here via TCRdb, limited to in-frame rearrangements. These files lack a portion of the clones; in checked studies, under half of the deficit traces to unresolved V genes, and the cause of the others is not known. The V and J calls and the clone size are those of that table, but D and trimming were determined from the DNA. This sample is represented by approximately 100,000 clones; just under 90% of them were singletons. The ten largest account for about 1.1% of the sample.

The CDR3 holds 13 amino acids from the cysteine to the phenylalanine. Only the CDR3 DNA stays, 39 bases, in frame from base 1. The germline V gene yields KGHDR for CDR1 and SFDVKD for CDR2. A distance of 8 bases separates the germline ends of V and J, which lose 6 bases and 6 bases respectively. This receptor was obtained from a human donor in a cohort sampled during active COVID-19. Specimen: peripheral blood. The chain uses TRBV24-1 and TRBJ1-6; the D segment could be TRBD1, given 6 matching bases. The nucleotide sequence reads TGTGCCACCAGTCGGACAGTTAATTCACCCCTCCACTTT. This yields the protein CATSRTVNSPLHF.